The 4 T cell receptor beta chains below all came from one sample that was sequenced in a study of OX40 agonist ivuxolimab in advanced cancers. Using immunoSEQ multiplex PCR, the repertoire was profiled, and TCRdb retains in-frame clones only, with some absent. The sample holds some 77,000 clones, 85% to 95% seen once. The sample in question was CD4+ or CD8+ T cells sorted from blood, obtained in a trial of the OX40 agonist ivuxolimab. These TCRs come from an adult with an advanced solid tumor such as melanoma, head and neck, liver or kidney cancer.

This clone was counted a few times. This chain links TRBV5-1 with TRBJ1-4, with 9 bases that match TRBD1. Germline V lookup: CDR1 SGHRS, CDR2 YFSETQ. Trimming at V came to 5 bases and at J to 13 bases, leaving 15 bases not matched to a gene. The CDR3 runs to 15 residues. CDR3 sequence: CASSPTGTGNFRLFF. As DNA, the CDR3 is TGCGCCAGCAGTCCAACCGGGACAGGGAACTTCCGACTGTTTTTT.

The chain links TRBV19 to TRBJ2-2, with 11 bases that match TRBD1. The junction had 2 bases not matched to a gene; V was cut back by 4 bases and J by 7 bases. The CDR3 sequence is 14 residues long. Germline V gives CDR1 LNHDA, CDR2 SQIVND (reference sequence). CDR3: CASSTGTGGGELFF. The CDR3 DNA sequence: TGTGCCAGTAGTACCGGGACAGGGGGCGGGGAGCTGTTTTTT.

As DNA, the CDR3 is TGTGCCAGCAGCCACACACCTACAGGGGTAGGAAACACCATATATTTT. Protein sequence: CASSHTPTGVGNTIYF. The gene calls are TRBV5-5 and TRBJ1-3; TRBD1 matches 7 bases. CDR3 length: 16 amino acids. The germline CDR1 and CDR2 sequences are SGHKS and YYEKEE (reference sequence). The V and J ends lost 4 bases and 4 bases, in that order; junction bases with no gene match: 11.

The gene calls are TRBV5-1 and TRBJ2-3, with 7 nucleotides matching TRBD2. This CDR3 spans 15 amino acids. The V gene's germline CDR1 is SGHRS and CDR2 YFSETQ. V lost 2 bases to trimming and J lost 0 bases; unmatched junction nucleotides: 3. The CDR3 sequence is CASSFLAGSTDTQYF. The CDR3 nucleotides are TGCGCCAGCAGCTTTTTAGCGGGTAGCACAGATACGCAGTATTTT. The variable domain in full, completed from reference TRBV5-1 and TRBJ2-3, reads KAGVTQTPRYLIKTRGQQVTLSCSPISGHRSVSWYQQTPGQGLQFLFEYFSETQRNKGNFPGRFSGRQFSNSRSEMNVSTLELGDSALYLCASSFLAGSTDTQYFGPGTRLTVL.